The rows below give T cell receptor beta chains drawn from one sample of a study of OX40 agonist ivuxolimab in advanced cancers. The table came from immunoSEQ multiplex PCR; TCRdb's copy has only in-frame clones and leaves some out. The sample gives about 76,000 clones, about 82% of which show up once; around 1.8% is in the top ten. The sample was CD4+ or CD8+ T cells sorted from blood, taken in a trial of the OX40 agonist ivuxolimab. The receptors stem from an adult with an advanced solid tumor such as melanoma, head and neck, liver or kidney cancer. CDR3s include the opening cysteine and the closing phenylalanine or tryptophan. The order of the fields is CDR3 protein, D gene, V gene. The D gene is left open where the match is weak.

CDR3: CASSPPSSGGAGEQFF
D: TRBD2
V: TRBV18

CDR3: CASSLASTGELFF
D: NA
V: TRBV7-2

CDR3: CASSSSSGANTGELFF
D: TRBD2
V: TRBV7-7

CDR3: CASSQPGISGANVLTF
D: NA
V: TRBV18

CDR3: CASSMVAGARETQYF
D: TRBD2
V: TRBV28

CDR3: CASSVDGVGGNTIYF
D: NA
V: TRBV9

CDR3: CASSTRLNTGELFF
D: NA
V: TRBV9

CDR3: CASSPSSRHIETQYF
D: NA
V: TRBV14

CDR3: CASSASRGGRGGPTDTQYF
D: NA
V: TRBV9

CDR3: CASSYDRFNQPQHF
D: NA
V: TRBV6-5

CDR3: CASSLLTDSNQPQHF
D: NA
V: TRBV28

CDR3: CASSITGTGVEKLFF
D: TRBD1
V: TRBV6-5

CDR3: CASSGRYSGTLNTEAFF
D: NA
V: TRBV6-1

CDR3: CASRPRTGGLTGYTF
D: TRBD1
V: TRBV19

CDR3: CASSLGQPYGYTF
D: NA
V: TRBV7-8

CDR3: CASSGAGVRSGANVLTF
D: NA
V: TRBV5-6

CDR3: CASSRTGDTDTGELFF
D: TRBD1
V: TRBV2

CDR3: CASSQAYEQYF
D: NA
V: TRBV14

CDR3: CASSLIRTGNTEAFF
D: NA
V: TRBV5-1

CDR3: CSAGHRFGYTF
D: NA
V: TRBV20-1

CDR3: CASSFGQPVNEQFF
D: NA
V: TRBV5-1

CDR3: CASSYSGTGPYEQYF
D: TRBD1
V: TRBV6-6

CDR3: CASSLQGGDTEAFF
D: TRBD1
V: TRBV7-3

CDR3: CASSLDDNNEQFF
D: NA
V: TRBV7-9

CDR3: CASSQEGRKYNEQFF
D: NA
V: TRBV4-3

CDR3: CAIRGGQDQPQHF
D: TRBD1
V: TRBV10-3

CDR3: CASSLYRGGETQYF
D: NA
V: TRBV5-6

CDR3: CASRGTGANVLTF
D: NA
V: TRBV2

CDR3: CASSLAQIRSNQPQHF
D: NA
V: TRBV7-9

CDR3: CASSESTGELFF
D: NA
V: TRBV25-1

CDR3: CAISRDGYRTNEKLFF
D: NA
V: TRBV10-3

CDR3: CASRPSTSDEQFF
D: NA
V: TRBV5-4

CDR3: CASSPWGPSSYNEQFF
D: NA
V: TRBV5-4

CDR3: CASRQGSYEQYF
D: NA
V: TRBV6-6

CDR3: CASSGDPRETQYF
D: NA
V: TRBV14

CDR3: CASSLGQDYGYTF
D: NA
V: TRBV7-2

CDR3: CASSRILSQNEQFF
D: NA
V: TRBV13